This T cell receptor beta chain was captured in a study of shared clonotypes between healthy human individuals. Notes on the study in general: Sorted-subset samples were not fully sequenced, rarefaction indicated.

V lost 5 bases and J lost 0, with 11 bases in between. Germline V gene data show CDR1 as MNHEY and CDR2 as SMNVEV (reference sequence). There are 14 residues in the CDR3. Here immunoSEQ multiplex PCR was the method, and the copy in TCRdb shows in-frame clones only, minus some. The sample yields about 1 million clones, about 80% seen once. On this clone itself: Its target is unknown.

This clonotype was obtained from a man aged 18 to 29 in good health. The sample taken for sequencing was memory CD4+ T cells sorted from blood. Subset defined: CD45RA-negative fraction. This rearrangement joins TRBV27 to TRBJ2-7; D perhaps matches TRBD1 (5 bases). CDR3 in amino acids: CASSPRVSSYEQYF. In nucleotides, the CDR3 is TGTGCCAGCAGTCCCAGGGTTAGCTCCTACGAGCAGTACTTC.